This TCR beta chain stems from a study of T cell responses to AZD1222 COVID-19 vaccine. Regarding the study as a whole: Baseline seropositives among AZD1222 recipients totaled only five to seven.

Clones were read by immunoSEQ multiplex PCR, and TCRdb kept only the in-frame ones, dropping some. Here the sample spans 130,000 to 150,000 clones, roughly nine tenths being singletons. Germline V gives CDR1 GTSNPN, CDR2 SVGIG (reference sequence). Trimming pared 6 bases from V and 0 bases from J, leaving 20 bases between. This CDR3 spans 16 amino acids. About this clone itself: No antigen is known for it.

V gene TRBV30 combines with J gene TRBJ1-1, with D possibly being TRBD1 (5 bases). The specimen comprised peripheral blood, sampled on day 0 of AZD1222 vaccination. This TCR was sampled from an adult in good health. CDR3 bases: TGTGCCTGTCCGAAACCTGGGGGTGGGATGAACACTGAAGCTTTCTTT. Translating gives CACPKPGGGMNTEAFF.